This is a list of T cell receptor beta chains from one sample in a study of T cell repertoires and HLA-DP antigens. For these receptors, no antigen is known. Clones were read by immunoSEQ multiplex PCR, and TCRdb kept only the in-frame ones, dropping some. The data show about 89,000 clones, with around 86% seen just once and 1.7% held by the top ten. Sample: CD4+ T cells from PBMCs. All receptors derive from a man aged 45 to 65 in good health and CMV-seronegative. Both conserved end residues are part of each CDR3. D genes are given only for firm matches. Clone size is stated in some rows and not others, as once, few, many or a class when expanded.

d_call: TRBD1; clone_size: few; v_call: TRBV7-2; j_call: TRBJ1-2; cdr3_aa: CASSPGTVYGYTF; cdr3_nt: TGTGCCAGCAGCCCGGGGACAGTCTATGGCTACACCTTC
d_call: NA; clone_size: few; v_call: TRBV6-5; j_call: TRBJ1-6; cdr3_aa: CASSQDNYNSPLHF; cdr3_nt: TGTGCCAGCAGTCAGGACAACTATAATTCACCCCTCCACTTT
d_call: NA; clone_size: NA; v_call: TRBV6-5; j_call: TRBJ2-1; cdr3_aa: CASTGEGSYNEQFF; cdr3_nt: TGTGCCAGCACCGGGGAAGGGTCCTACAATGAGCAGTTCTTC
d_call: NA; clone_size: few; v_call: TRBV29-1; j_call: TRBJ1-1; cdr3_aa: CSVAIVNTEAFF; cdr3_nt: TGCAGCGTTGCTATAGTGAACACTGAAGCTTTCTTT
d_call: NA; clone_size: NA; v_call: TRBV6-5; j_call: TRBJ2-3; cdr3_aa: CASSYSGASTDTQYF; cdr3_nt: TGTGCCAGCAGTTACTCGGGGGCTAGCACAGATACGCAGTATTTT
d_call: TRBD1; clone_size: once; v_call: TRBV4-1; j_call: TRBJ2-1; cdr3_aa: CASSQRTGDYNEQFF; cdr3_nt: TGCGCCAGCAGCCAAAGGACAGGGGACTACAATGAGCAGTTCTTC
d_call: NA; clone_size: few; v_call: TRBV18; j_call: TRBJ1-5; cdr3_aa: CASSPPAGQPQHF; cdr3_nt: TGTGCCAGCTCACCACCGGCGGGTCAGCCCCAGCATTTT
d_call: NA; clone_size: NA; v_call: TRBV19; j_call: TRBJ2-3; cdr3_aa: CASSIEEGTDTQYF; cdr3_nt: TGTGCCAGTAGTATCGAGGAGGGCACAGATACGCAGTATTTT
d_call: NA; clone_size: NA; v_call: TRBV7-6; j_call: TRBJ2-1; cdr3_aa: CASSAGGLGNEQFF; cdr3_nt: TGTGCCAGCAGCGCTGGGGGGTTGGGCAATGAGCAGTTCTTC
d_call: NA; clone_size: NA; v_call: TRBV6-5; j_call: TRBJ1-4; cdr3_aa: CASSYSGSTNEKLFF; cdr3_nt: TGTGCCAGCAGTTACTCAGGCTCAACTAATGAAAAACTGTTTTTT
d_call: TRBD2; clone_size: NA; v_call: TRBV10-2; j_call: TRBJ2-7; cdr3_aa: CARSGRISPYEQYF; cdr3_nt: TGCGCCAGGTCCGGGAGGATATCCCCCTACGAGCAGTACTTC
d_call: NA; clone_size: NA; v_call: TRBV18; j_call: TRBJ1-2; cdr3_aa: CASSPTKPFTGGYGYTF; cdr3_nt: TGTGCCAGCTCACCCACAAAACCATTTACGGGTGGCTATGGCTACACCTTC
d_call: NA; clone_size: once; v_call: TRBV6-6; j_call: TRBJ1-2; cdr3_aa: CASSYIGYYGYTF; cdr3_nt: TGTGCCAGCAGTTACATCGGTTACTATGGCTACACCTTC
d_call: NA; clone_size: NA; v_call: TRBV29-1; j_call: TRBJ1-4; cdr3_aa: CSVVLWGASEKLFF; cdr3_nt: TGCAGCGTTGTTCTGTGGGGGGCGAGTGAAAAACTGTTTTTT
d_call: NA; clone_size: NA; v_call: TRBV2; j_call: TRBJ1-5; cdr3_aa: CASSLSGYGQPQHF; cdr3_nt: TGTGCCAGCAGCCTTTCAGGGTATGGTCAGCCCCAGCATTTT
d_call: NA; clone_size: NA; v_call: TRBV11-2; j_call: TRBJ1-1; cdr3_aa: CASSLNPSMNTEAFF; cdr3_nt: TGTGCCAGCAGCCTGAACCCCAGTATGAACACTGAAGCTTTCTTT
d_call: TRBD2; clone_size: NA; v_call: TRBV28; j_call: TRBJ2-3; cdr3_aa: CASSHILAGSTDTQYF; cdr3_nt: TGTGCCAGCAGTCATATACTAGCGGGGAGCACAGATACGCAGTATTTT
d_call: NA; clone_size: few; v_call: TRBV2; j_call: TRBJ1-1; cdr3_aa: CASSRTGSTEAFF; cdr3_nt: TGTGCCAGCAGTCGTACAGGGTCGACTGAAGCTTTCTTT
d_call: NA; clone_size: NA; v_call: TRBV18; j_call: TRBJ2-3; cdr3_aa: CASSQGQTTTDTQYF; cdr3_nt: TGTGCCAGCTCACAAGGACAGACGACCACAGATACGCAGTATTTT
d_call: TRBD1; clone_size: NA; v_call: TRBV27; j_call: TRBJ1-5; cdr3_aa: CASSWGGQGSSNQPQHF; cdr3_nt: TGTGCCAGCAGTTGGGGTGGACAGGGCAGCAGCAATCAGCCCCAGCATTTT
d_call: NA; clone_size: NA; v_call: TRBV15; j_call: TRBJ2-6; cdr3_aa: CATSTAGSGANVLTF; cdr3_nt: TGTGCCACCAGCACTGCCGGCTCTGGGGCCAACGTCCTGACTTTC
d_call: NA; clone_size: NA; v_call: TRBV7-2; j_call: TRBJ1-5; cdr3_aa: CASRNRGGSQPQHF; cdr3_nt: TGTGCCAGCAGGAATAGGGGGGGGAGTCAGCCCCAGCATTTT
d_call: TRBD1; clone_size: NA; v_call: TRBV11-2; j_call: TRBJ2-7; cdr3_aa: CASSLARTGVREQYF; cdr3_nt: TGTGCCAGCAGCTTAGCAAGGACAGGGGTTCGGGAGCAGTACTTC
d_call: NA; clone_size: NA; v_call: TRBV18; j_call: TRBJ1-6; cdr3_aa: CASSPSGRDNSPLHF; cdr3_nt: TGTGCCAGCTCACCTTCGGGACGGGATAATTCACCCCTCCACTTT
d_call: TRBD1; clone_size: NA; v_call: TRBV19; j_call: TRBJ2-7; cdr3_aa: CASRDVRDRFYEQYF; cdr3_nt: TGTGCCAGCCGCGACGTCCGGGACAGGTTCTACGAGCAGTACTTC
d_call: TRBD1; clone_size: NA; v_call: TRBV6-5; j_call: TRBJ2-3; cdr3_aa: CASSGRTGGDTQYF; cdr3_nt: TGTGCCAGCAGTGGACGGACAGGGGGCGATACGCAGTATTTT
d_call: NA; clone_size: NA; v_call: TRBV5-1; j_call: TRBJ1-3; cdr3_aa: CASSLGGSGNTIYF; cdr3_nt: TGCGCCAGCAGCTTAGGCGGCTCTGGAAACACCATATATTTT
d_call: NA; clone_size: NA; v_call: TRBV7-6; j_call: TRBJ2-4; cdr3_aa: CASSLGAAREGAKNIQYF; cdr3_nt: TGTGCCAGCAGCTTAGGGGCGGCGAGAGAGGGGGCCAAAAACATTCAGTACTTC
d_call: NA; clone_size: NA; v_call: TRBV7-2; j_call: TRBJ2-7; cdr3_aa: CASSLSKNPAYEQYF; cdr3_nt: TGTGCCAGCAGCTTATCCAAAAACCCCGCCTACGAGCAGTACTTC
d_call: TRBD2; clone_size: NA; v_call: TRBV19; j_call: TRBJ2-7; cdr3_aa: CASSLAGGSYEQYF; cdr3_nt: TGTGCCAGTAGTTTGGCGGGAGGTTCGTACGAGCAGTACTTC
d_call: NA; clone_size: once; v_call: TRBV6-6; j_call: TRBJ1-5; cdr3_aa: CASSYDGTSNQPQHF; cdr3_nt: TGTGCCAGCAGTTACGACGGGACGAGCAATCAGCCCCAGCATTTT
d_call: TRBD2; clone_size: NA; v_call: TRBV6-6; j_call: TRBJ2-1; cdr3_aa: CASTRAGGKNEQFF; cdr3_nt: TGTGCCAGCACCCGGGCGGGGGGCAAGAATGAGCAGTTCTTC
d_call: NA; clone_size: NA; v_call: TRBV9; j_call: TRBJ2-1; cdr3_aa: CASSPRSYNEQFF; cdr3_nt: TGTGCCAGCAGCCCACGCTCCTACAATGAGCAGTTCTTC
d_call: NA; clone_size: few; v_call: TRBV6-5; j_call: TRBJ2-5; cdr3_aa: CASSFGILRGETQYF; cdr3_nt: TGTGCCAGCAGTTTTGGCATCCTAAGGGGGGAGACCCAGTACTTC
d_call: TRBD2; clone_size: NA; v_call: TRBV28; j_call: TRBJ2-3; cdr3_aa: CASSGRSGRAPDTQYF; cdr3_nt: TGTGCCAGCAGTGGACGTAGCGGGAGGGCCCCAGATACGCAGTATTTT
d_call: NA; clone_size: few; v_call: TRBV7-6; j_call: TRBJ1-1; cdr3_aa: CASSYRVDTEAFF; cdr3_nt: TGTGCCAGCAGCTACAGGGTGGACACTGAAGCTTTCTTT
d_call: NA; clone_size: NA; v_call: TRBV11-2; j_call: TRBJ2-6; cdr3_aa: CASSFRRAGSGANVLTF; cdr3_nt: TGTGCCAGCAGCTTCCGGCGGGCTGGCTCTGGGGCCAACGTCCTGACTTTC
d_call: NA; clone_size: NA; v_call: TRBV23-1; j_call: TRBJ1-1; cdr3_aa: CASSHRRNTEAFF; cdr3_nt: TGCGCCAGCAGTCATCGGAGGAACACTGAAGCTTTCTTT
d_call: TRBD1; clone_size: NA; v_call: TRBV6-5; j_call: TRBJ1-2; cdr3_aa: CASRPGQGANYGYTF; cdr3_nt: TGTGCCAGCAGACCTGGACAGGGGGCGAACTATGGCTACACCTTC
d_call: NA; clone_size: NA; v_call: TRBV18; j_call: TRBJ2-7; cdr3_aa: CASSPLGGYEQYF; cdr3_nt: TGTGCCAGCTCACCACTGGGGGGCTACGAGCAGTACTTC
d_call: NA; clone_size: NA; v_call: TRBV7-9; j_call: TRBJ1-2; cdr3_aa: CASSLGPLGHYGYTF; cdr3_nt: TGTGCCAGCAGCTTAGGCCCCCTCGGGCACTATGGCTACACCTTC
d_call: TRBD1; clone_size: NA; v_call: TRBV6-1; j_call: TRBJ2-7; cdr3_aa: CASLRDSYEQYF; cdr3_nt: TGTGCCAGCCTCCGGGACAGCTACGAGCAGTACTTC
d_call: NA; clone_size: NA; v_call: TRBV7-3; j_call: TRBJ1-2; cdr3_aa: CASSASPGDGYGYTF; cdr3_nt: TGTGCCAGCAGCGCCTCACCGGGGGACGGATATGGCTACACCTTC
d_call: NA; clone_size: NA; v_call: TRBV7-8; j_call: TRBJ1-5; cdr3_aa: CASSFEGYQPQHF; cdr3_nt: TGTGCCAGCAGCTTTGAGGGGTATCAGCCCCAGCATTTT
d_call: NA; clone_size: NA; v_call: TRBV30; j_call: TRBJ1-2; cdr3_aa: CAWSVLGGYTF; cdr3_nt: TGTGCCTGGAGTGTATTAGGTGGCTACACCTTC
d_call: TRBD1; clone_size: NA; v_call: TRBV7-2; j_call: TRBJ2-5; cdr3_aa: CASSLSLSRGQETQYF; cdr3_nt: TGTGCCAGCAGCTTATCACTTAGTAGGGGGCAAGAGACCCAATACTTC
d_call: NA; clone_size: NA; v_call: TRBV21-1; j_call: TRBJ2-1; cdr3_aa: CASSKPSGRAYNEQFF; cdr3_nt: TGTGCCAGCAGCAAACCCAGCGGGAGGGCCTACAATGAGCAGTTCTTC
d_call: NA; clone_size: NA; v_call: TRBV25-1; j_call: TRBJ2-2; cdr3_aa: CASSEFVDTGELFF; cdr3_nt: TGTGCCAGCAGTGAATTTGTGGACACCGGGGAGCTGTTTTTT
d_call: TRBD1; clone_size: few; v_call: TRBV2; j_call: TRBJ1-1; cdr3_aa: CASKSRGSGTEAFF; cdr3_nt: TGTGCCAGCAAGAGCAGGGGGAGTGGAACTGAAGCTTTCTTT
d_call: NA; clone_size: NA; v_call: TRBV25-1; j_call: TRBJ1-1; cdr3_aa: CASRKGNTEAFF; cdr3_nt: TGTGCCAGCAGAAAGGGCAACACTGAAGCTTTCTTT
d_call: NA; clone_size: NA; v_call: TRBV7-2; j_call: TRBJ1-6; cdr3_aa: CASSPDSDSPLHF; cdr3_nt: TGTGCCAGCAGCCCTGACAGTGATTCACCCCTCCACTTT
d_call: TRBD2; clone_size: NA; v_call: TRBV4-1; j_call: TRBJ2-7; cdr3_aa: CASSRIAGGSTGRYF; cdr3_nt: TGCGCCAGCAGCCGAATAGCGGGGGGCAGTACGGGGCGTTACTTC
d_call: TRBD2; clone_size: NA; v_call: TRBV7-2; j_call: TRBJ2-7; cdr3_aa: CASSSRPLARREQYF; cdr3_nt: TGTGCCAGCAGCTCGAGGCCACTAGCGCGACGCGAGCAGTACTTC
d_call: TRBD2; clone_size: NA; v_call: TRBV7-2; j_call: TRBJ2-5; cdr3_aa: CASSRGLAGGGETQYF; cdr3_nt: TGTGCCAGCAGCCGCGGACTAGCGGGAGGCGGGGAGACCCAGTACTTC